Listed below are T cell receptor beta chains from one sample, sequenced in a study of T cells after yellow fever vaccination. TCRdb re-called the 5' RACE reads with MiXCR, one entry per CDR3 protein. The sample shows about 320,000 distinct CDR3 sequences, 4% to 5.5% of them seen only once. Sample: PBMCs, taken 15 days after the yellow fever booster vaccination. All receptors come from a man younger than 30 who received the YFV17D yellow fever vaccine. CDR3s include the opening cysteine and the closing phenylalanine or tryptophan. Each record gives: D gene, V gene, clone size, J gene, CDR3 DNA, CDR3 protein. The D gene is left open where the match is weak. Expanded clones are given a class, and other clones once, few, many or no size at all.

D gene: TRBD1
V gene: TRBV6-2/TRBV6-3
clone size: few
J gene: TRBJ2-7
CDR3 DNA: TGTGCCAGCAGTTACTCGGCAGGGGGCCGGCTCGAGCAGTACTTC
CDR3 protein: CASSYSAGGRLEQYF

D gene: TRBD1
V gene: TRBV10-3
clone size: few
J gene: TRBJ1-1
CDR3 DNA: TGTGCCATCAGTGAGTCGGGCGGAGGGGGCATGAACACTGAAGCTTTCTTT
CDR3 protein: CAISESGGGGMNTEAFF

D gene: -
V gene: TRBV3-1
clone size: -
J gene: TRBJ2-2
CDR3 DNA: TGTGCCAGCAGCCGGGCTAGGCTGCTGGGGGAGCTGTTTTTT
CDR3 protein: CASSRARLLGELFF

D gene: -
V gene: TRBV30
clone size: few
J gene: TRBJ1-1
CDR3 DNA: TGTGCCTGGACCAGTGGGGGAACTGAAGCTTTCTTT
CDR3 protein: CAWTSGGTEAFF

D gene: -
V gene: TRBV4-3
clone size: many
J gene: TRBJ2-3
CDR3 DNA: TGCGCCAGCAGCGTGACAGCAGATACGCAGTATTTT
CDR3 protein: CASSVTADTQYF

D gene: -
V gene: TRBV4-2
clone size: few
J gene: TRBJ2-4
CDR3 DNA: TGTGCCAGCAGCCAAGCCGAGCGTAATGCGAACATTCAGTACTTC
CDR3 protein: CASSQAERNANIQYF

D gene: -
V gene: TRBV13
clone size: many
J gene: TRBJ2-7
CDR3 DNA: TGTGCCAGCAGCTTAAGTCAGGGCTACGAGCAGTACTTC
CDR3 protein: CASSLSQGYEQYF

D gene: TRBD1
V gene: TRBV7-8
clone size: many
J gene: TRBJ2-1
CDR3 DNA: TGTGCCAGCAGACTACGCAGGGGGACCTACAATGAGCAGTTCTTC
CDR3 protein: CASRLRRGTYNEQFF

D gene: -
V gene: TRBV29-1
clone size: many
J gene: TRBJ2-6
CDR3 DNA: TGCAGCGGGGTCCTACCACTTAGCTCTGGGGCCAACGTCCTGACTTTC
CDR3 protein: CSGVLPLSSGANVLTF

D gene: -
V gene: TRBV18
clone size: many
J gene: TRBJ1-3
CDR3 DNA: TGTGCCAGCTCACCGGACCAGATTCCTGGAAACACCATATATTTT
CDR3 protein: CASSPDQIPGNTIYF

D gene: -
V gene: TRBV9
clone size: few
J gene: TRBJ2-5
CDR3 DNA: TGTGCCAGCAGCGTAGCCCCCACAGGCAGATCTCAAGAGACCCAGTACTTC
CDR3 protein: CASSVAPTGRSQETQYF

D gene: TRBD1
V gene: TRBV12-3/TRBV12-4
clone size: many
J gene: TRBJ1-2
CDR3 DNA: TGTGCCAGCAGCCGGGAAGGGGGCGTCTATGGCTACACCTTC
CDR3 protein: CASSREGGVYGYTF

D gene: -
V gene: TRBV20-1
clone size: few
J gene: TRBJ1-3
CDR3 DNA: TGCAGTGCTACCCTGGGACTACCACGATGGGGAAACACCATATATTTT
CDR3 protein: CSATLGLPRWGNTIYF

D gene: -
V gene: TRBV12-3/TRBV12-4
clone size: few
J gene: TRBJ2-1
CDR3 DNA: TGTGCCAGCATCGCCAAGAAAGGGTCCTCCTACAATGAGCAGTTCTTC
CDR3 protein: CASIAKKGSSYNEQFF

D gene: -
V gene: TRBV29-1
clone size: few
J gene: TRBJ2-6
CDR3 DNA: TGCAGCGTTGCTGGAGCACTGTCTGGGGCCAACGTCCTGACTTTC
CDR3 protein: CSVAGALSGANVLTF

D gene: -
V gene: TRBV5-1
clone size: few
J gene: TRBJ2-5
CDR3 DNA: TGCGCCAGCAGCTCGGCGGGGGAGACCCAGTACTTC
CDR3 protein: CASSSAGETQYF

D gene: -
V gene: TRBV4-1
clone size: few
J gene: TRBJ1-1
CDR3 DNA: TGCGCCAGCAGATCGGTTTCGAACACTGAAGCTTTCTTT
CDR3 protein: CASRSVSNTEAFF

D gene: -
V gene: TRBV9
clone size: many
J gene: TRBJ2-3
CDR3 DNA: TGTGCCAGCAGCGCCGAAGGTCGGACTCTGGCGCAGTATTTT
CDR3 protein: CASSAEGRTLAQYF

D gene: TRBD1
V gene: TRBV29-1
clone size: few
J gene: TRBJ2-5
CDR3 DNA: TGCAGCGTTCAACGCCGGGACAGGGGCGGAGAGACCCAGTACTTC
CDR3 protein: CSVQRRDRGGETQYF

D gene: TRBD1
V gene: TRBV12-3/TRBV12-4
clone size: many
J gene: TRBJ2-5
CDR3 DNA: TGTGCCAGCAGTTTAGAGGGGGCACAAGAGACCCAGTACTTC
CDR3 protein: CASSLEGAQETQYF

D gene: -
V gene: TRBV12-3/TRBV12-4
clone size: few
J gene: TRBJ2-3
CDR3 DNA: TGTGCCAGCAGTCATAGCCTAACGACTAGGTCAACAGATACGCAGTATTTT
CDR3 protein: CASSHSLTTRSTDTQYF

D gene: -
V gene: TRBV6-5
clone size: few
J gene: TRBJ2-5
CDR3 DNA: TGTGCCAGCAGTCTCCCGTACAGCCGGGAGACCCAGTACTTC
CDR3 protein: CASSLPYSRETQYF

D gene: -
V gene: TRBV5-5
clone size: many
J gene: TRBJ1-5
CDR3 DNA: TGTGCCAGCAGCTTTGACTGGGGTAGACAGCCCCAGCATTTT
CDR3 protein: CASSFDWGRQPQHF

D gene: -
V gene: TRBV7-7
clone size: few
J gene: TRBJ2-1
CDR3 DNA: TGTGCCAGCAGCCCAAACAGGGTCCATGAGCAGTTCTTC
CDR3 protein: CASSPNRVHEQFF

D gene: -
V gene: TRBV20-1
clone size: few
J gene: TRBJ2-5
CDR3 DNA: TGCAGTGCCCGCCAGCTCCTCGGATGGGAGACCCAGTACTTC
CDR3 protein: CSARQLLGWETQYF

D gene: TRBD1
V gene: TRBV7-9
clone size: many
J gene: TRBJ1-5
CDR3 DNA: TGTGCCAGCAGCTTAGAGGGACAGAACAATCAGCCCCAGCATTTT
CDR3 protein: CASSLEGQNNQPQHF

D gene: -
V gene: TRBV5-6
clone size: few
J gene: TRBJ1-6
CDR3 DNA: TGTGCCCCAGAGGGTAATTCACCCCTCCACTTT
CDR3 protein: CAPEGNSPLHF

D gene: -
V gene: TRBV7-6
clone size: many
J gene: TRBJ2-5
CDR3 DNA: TGTGCCAGCAGCTGGGGAGAGACCCAGTACTTC
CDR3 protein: CASSWGETQYF

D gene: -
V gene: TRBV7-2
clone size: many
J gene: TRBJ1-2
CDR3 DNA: TGTGCCAGCAGCTTAGTGGACGGAAACTATGGCTACACCTTC
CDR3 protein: CASSLVDGNYGYTF

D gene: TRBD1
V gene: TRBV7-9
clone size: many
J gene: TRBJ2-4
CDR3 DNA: TGTGCCAGCAGCATACAGGGGACCATTCAGTACTTC
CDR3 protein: CASSIQGTIQYF

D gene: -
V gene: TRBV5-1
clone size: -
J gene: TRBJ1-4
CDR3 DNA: TGCGCCAGCAGTCCAGGGGACAATGAAAAACTGTTTTTT
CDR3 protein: CASSPGDNEKLFF

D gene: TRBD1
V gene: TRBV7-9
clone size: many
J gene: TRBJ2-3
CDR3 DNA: TGTGCCAGCAGCGAACCGGGACAGGGCACAGATACGCAGTATTTT
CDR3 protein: CASSEPGQGTDTQYF

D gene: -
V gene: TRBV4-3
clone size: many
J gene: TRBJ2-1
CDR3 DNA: TGCGCCAGCAGCCGCGAGCTAGGGGGCTACAATGAGCAGTTCTTC
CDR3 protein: CASSRELGGYNEQFF

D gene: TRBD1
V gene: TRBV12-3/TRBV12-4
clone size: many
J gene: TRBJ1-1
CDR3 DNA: TGTGCCAGCACCAATGGACAGGGACAAACTGAAGCTTTCTTT
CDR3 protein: CASTNGQGQTEAFF

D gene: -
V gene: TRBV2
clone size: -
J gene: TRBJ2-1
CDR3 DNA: TGTGCCAGCAGGGGGGTGGTGGGTGAGCAGTTCTTC
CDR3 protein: CASRGVVGEQFF

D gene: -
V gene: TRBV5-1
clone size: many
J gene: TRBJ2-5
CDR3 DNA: TGCGCCAGCCAAAGAGGATCTGGTAACACTCAAGAGACCCAGTACTTC
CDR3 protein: CASQRGSGNTQETQYF

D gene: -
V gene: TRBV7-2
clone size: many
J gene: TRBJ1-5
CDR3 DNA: TGTGCCAGCAGCCAATCCCGCAATCAGCCCCAGCATTTT
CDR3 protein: CASSQSRNQPQHF

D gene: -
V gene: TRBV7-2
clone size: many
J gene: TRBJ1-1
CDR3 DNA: TGTGCCAGCAGCTTAGGACCCCGTGACATGAACACTGAAGCTTTCTTT
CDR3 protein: CASSLGPRDMNTEAFF

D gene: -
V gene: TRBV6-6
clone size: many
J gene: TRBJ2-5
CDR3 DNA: TGTGCCAGCAGTTACTCGAGTGCTGGGGCCCAGTACTTC
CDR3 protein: CASSYSSAGAQYF

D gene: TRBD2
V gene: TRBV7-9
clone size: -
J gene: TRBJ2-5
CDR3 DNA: TGTGCCAGCAGCTTAGGTAGCGGGGTCCAGGAGACCCAGTACTTC
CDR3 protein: CASSLGSGVQETQYF

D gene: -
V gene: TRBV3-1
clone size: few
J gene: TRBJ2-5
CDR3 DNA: TGTGCCAGCAGCCACGCGGTTTACCAAGAGACCCAGTACTTC
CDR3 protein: CASSHAVYQETQYF

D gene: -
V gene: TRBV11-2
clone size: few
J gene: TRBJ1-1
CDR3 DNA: TGTGCCAGCAGCTTAGATACGGGGACCGCTGCAGCTTTCTTT
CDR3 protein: CASSLDTGTAAAFF

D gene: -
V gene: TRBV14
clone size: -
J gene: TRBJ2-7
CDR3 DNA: TGTGCCAGCAGCCCCCAAGACAGCCTCTACGAGCAGTACTTC
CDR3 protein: CASSPQDSLYEQYF

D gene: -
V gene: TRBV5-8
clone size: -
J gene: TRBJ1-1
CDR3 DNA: TGTGCCAGCAGCCGTTCAGCGTCAAACACTGAAGCTTTCTTT
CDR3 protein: CASSRSASNTEAFF

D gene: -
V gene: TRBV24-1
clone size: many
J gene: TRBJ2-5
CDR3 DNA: TGTGCCACCAGTGACGCAGGGCGCCAAGAGACCCAGTACTTC
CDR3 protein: CATSDAGRQETQYF

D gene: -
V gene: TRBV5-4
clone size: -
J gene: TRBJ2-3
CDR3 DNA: TGTGCCAGCAGCGGACAGTTTTCTAGCACAGATACGCAGTATTTT
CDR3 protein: CASSGQFSSTDTQYF

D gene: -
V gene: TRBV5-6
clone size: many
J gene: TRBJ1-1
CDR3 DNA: TGTGCCAGCAGCTTGCATCGGGCGAGGGAAGCTTTCTTT
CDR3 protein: CASSLHRAREAFF